This TCR beta chain came from a study of identical twins. It was template switching that added a universal primer site, and there were unique molecular identifiers on the cDNA. TCRdb used MiXCR to reprocess the 5' RACE reads, holding one entry per CDR3 protein. The sample shows around 1.7 million distinct CDR3 sequences, less than 35% of them seen only once. There are 16 residues in the CDR3. V lost 1 base to trimming and J lost 4 bases; unmatched junction nucleotides: 5. Germline-derived CDR1 and CDR2 are DFQATT and SNEGSKA (reference sequence). The chain couples TRBV20-1 to TRBJ2-1; 12 bases agree with TRBD2. This sequence originates from a newborn girl in good health. Sequencing input: cord blood. The DNA of the CDR3 is TGCAGTGCTAGAGGACCTCTAGCGGGGGGGTACAATGAGCAGTTCTTC. This encodes CSARGPLAGGYNEQFF.